These 7 T cell receptor beta chains originate from one sample sequenced in a study of blood T cell repertoires in COVID-19. Assay used: immunoSEQ multiplex PCR; TCRdb lists only in-frame clones, some missing. This sample has about 170,000 clones, with about 80% found just once. Material for sequencing was peripheral blood. The source of these receptors is a man aged 70-80 years with active or convalescent COVID-19.

V usage is TRBV6-5 and J usage is TRBJ1-5; TRBD1 is a possible D gene (6 bases). Germline assignment: CDR1 MNHEY and CDR2 SVGAGI. This CDR3 has 15 residues. V shed 0 bases and J shed 7 bases, with 13 bases lying between them. In nucleotides, the CDR3 is TGTGCCAGCAGTTACTCGAAACAGGGTCGCCAGCCCCAGCATTTT. Protein sequence: CASSYSKQGRQPQHF.

This chain joins TRBV2 and TRBJ1-2; TRBD1 matches 11 bases. The J segment lost 8 bases and the V segment lost 7 bases, leaving 6 bases of the junction unmatched. The CDR3 runs 13 residues. Per the germline V gene, CDR1 is SNHLY and CDR2 is FYNNEI. CDR3 region: CASTPGQGVGYTF. Here the CDR3 DNA reads TGTGCCAGCACTCCGGGACAGGGGGTCGGCTACACCTTC.

This clone was observed a handful of times. The genes are TRBV6-4 and TRBJ2-1; 9 positions match TRBD2. The CDR3 consists of 17 residues. The ends lost 5 bases at V and 0 bases at J; junction bases unmatched: 8. In germline, CDR1 is MRHNA, CDR2 SNTAGT. The CDR3 nucleotides read TGTGCCAGCAGTACAAGCTTTAGCGGGAGCTCCTACAATGAGCAGTTCTTC. As protein: CASSTSFSGSSYNEQFF.

The genes are TRBV19 and TRBJ2-7; TRBD2 matches at 10 bases. This CDR3 contains 17 residues. Germline V CDR1 and CDR2: LNHDA, SQIVND (reference sequence). The V and J ends lost 3 bases and 3 bases, in that order; junction bases with no gene match: 11. CDR3 sequence reads: CASSISSGRMGVYEQYF. The CDR3 DNA reads as TGTGCCAGTAGTATCTCTAGCGGGAGAATGGGCGTCTACGAGCAGTACTTC.

The chain joins TRBV4-1 to TRBJ2-6, with a weak D call TRBD1 (6 bases). Germline values: CDR1 MGHRA, CDR2 YSYEKL. The V end lost 4 bases, the J end lost 0 bases, and 19 bases lay between the germline ends. This CDR3 comprises 19 residues. CDR3 coding DNA: TGCGCCAGCAGCCTTGACCCGACAGGCGTTAGCTCTGGGGCCAACGTCCTGACTTTC. It is translated as CASSLDPTGVSSGANVLTF.

The J gene is TRBJ2-2, the V gene TRBV6-6; maybe TRBD2 (6 bases). Germline V gene lookup returns CDR1 MNHNY and CDR2 SVGAGI (reference sequence). Trimming removed 5 bases at V and 6 bases at J, with 16 bases between. There are 15 residues in the CDR3. CDR3 DNA: TGTGCCAGCAGTCCCCATGGTAGGAGGGCCGGGGAGCTGTTTTTT. It translates to CASSPHGRRAGELFF.

The rearrangement links TRBV27 to TRBJ1-5, with D uncertain. This CDR3 has 14 amino acids. Trimming pared 6 bases from V and 0 bases from J, leaving 9 bases between. Per the germline V gene, CDR1 is MNHEY and CDR2 is SMNVEV (reference sequence). The CDR3 loop reads CASSYGPSNQPQHF. CDR3 nucleotides: TGTGCCAGCAGCTATGGGCCTAGCAATCAGCCCCAGCATTTT.